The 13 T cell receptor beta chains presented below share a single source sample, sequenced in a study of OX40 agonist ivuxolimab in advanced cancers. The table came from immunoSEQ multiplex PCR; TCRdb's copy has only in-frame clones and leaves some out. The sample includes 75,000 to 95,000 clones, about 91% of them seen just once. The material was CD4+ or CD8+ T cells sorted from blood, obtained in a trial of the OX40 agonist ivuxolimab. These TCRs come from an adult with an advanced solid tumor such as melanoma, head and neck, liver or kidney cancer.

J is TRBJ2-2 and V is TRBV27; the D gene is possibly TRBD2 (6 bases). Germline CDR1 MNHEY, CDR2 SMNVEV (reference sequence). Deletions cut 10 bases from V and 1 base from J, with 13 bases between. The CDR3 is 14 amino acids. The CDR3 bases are TGTGCCACCTCGGCGCGGGGGAACACCGGGGAGCTGTTTTTT. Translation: CATSARGNTGELFF.

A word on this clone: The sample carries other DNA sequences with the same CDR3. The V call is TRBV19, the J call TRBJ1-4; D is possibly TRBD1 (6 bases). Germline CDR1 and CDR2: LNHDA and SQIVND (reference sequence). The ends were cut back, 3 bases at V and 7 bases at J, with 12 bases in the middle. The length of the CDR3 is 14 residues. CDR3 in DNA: TGTGCCAGTAGTATCCTTGGGGGCGGTGAAAAACTGTTTTTT. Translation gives CASSILGGGEKLFF.

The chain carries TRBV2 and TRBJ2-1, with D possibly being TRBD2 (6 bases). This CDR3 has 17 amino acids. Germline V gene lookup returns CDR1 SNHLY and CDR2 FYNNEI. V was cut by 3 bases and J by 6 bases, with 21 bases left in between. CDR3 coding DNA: TGTGCCAGCAGTGATTGGAGTTGGGACTCTCACCCCAATGAGCAGTTCTTC. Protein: CASSDWSWDSHPNEQFF.

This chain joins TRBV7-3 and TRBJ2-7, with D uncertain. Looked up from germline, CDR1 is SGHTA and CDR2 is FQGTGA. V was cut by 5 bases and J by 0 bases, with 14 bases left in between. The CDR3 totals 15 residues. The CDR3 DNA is TGTGCCAGCAGCCGAGACTGGGCACACTCCTACGAGCAGTACTTC. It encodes CASSRDWAHSYEQYF.

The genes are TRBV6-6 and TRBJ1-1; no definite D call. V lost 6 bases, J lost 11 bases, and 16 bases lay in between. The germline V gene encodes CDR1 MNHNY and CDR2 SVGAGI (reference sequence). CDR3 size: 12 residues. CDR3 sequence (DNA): TGTGCCAGCAGCCTAAGGAGTCTGGCGGCTTTCTTT. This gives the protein CASSLRSLAAFF.

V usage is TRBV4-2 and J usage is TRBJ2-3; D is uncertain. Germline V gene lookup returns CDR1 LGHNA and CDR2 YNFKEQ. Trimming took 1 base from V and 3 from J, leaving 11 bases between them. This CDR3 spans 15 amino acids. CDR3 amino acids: CASSQASDWTDTQYF. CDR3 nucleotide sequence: TGTGCCAGCAGCCAAGCTAGTGATTGGACAGATACGCAGTATTTT.

CDR3 amino acids: CSVASQGNIQYF. The CDR3 bases are TGCAGCGTTGCTTCACAGGGAAACATTCAGTACTTC. The chain combines TRBV29-1 with TRBJ2-4; tentatively, D is TRBD1 (6 bases). The germline CDR1 and CDR2 sequences are SQVTM and ANQGSEA. This CDR3 has 12 amino acids. Between the trimmed V and J ends, which lost 4 bases and 6 bases, there was a span of 10 bases.

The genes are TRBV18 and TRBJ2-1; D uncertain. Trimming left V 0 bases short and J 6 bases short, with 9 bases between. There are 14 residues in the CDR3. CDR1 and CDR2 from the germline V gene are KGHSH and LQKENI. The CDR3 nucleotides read TGTGCCAGCTCACCACCGGAGTCTGTCAATGAGCAGTTCTTC. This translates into CASSPPESVNEQFF.

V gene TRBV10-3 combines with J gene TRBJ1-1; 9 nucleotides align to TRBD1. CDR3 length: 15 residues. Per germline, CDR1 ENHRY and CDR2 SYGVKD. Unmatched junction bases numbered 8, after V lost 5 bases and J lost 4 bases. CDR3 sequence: CAISFTGQGTTEAFF. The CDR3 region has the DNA TGTGCCATCAGTTTTACGGGACAGGGTACCACTGAAGCTTTCTTT.

The CDR3 nucleotides are TGTGCCAGCAGTTACCCAGGGGCCTACGAGCAGTACTTC. This sequence encodes CASSYPGAYEQYF. V is TRBV6-5 and J is TRBJ2-7; D is possibly TRBD1 (6 bases). The germline V gene has CDR1 MNHEY and CDR2 SVGAGI. The CDR3 consists of 13 residues. Between the trimmed V and J ends, which lost 2 bases and 2 bases, there was a span of 7 bases.

The CDR3 nucleotides are TGTGCCAGTAGTATAGCAGTGGGACAGGTTAATCAGCCCCAGCATTTT. Amino acid sequence: CASSIAVGQVNQPQHF. The chain employs TRBV19 and TRBJ1-5; TRBD1 matches 8 bases. Trimming at V came to 1 base and at J to 4 bases, leaving 6 bases not matched to a gene. The V gene's germline CDR1 is LNHDA and CDR2 SQIVND (reference sequence). The CDR3 is 16 amino acids.

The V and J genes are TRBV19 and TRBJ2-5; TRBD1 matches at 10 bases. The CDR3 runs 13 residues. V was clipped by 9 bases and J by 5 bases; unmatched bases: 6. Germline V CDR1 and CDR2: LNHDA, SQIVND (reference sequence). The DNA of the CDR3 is TGTGCCAGCGGGACAGGGGATACGGAGACCCAGTACTTC. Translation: CASGTGDTETQYF.

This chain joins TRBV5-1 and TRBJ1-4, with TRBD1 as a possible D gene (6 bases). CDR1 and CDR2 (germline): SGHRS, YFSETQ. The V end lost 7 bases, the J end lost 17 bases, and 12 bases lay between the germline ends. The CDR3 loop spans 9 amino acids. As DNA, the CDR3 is TGCGCCAGCTTGGTCAGGGGATTTTTT. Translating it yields CASLVRGFF.